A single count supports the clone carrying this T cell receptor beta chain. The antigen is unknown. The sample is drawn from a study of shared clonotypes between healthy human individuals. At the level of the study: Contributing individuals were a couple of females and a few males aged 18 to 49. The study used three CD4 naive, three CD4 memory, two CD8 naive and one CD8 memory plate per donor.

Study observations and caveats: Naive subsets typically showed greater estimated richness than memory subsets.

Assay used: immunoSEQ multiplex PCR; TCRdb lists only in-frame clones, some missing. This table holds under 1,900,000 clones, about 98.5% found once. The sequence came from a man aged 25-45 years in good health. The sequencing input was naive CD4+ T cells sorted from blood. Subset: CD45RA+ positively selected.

This CDR3 reads CASSVGPDRNQPQHF. The CDR3 DNA reads as TGTGCCAGCAGCGTAGGGCCAGATCGCAATCAGCCCCAGCATTTT. V and J are TRBV9 and TRBJ1-5; D is unresolved. This CDR3 has 15 amino acids. The V end was cut by 0 bases, the J end by 2 bases, with 9 bases between. CDR1 is SGDLS and CDR2 is YYNGEE in the germline V gene.